The 5 T cell receptor beta chains presented below share a single source sample, sequenced in a study of radiotherapy plus CTLA-4 blockade in lung cancer. Profiling relied on immunoSEQ multiplex PCR, and the TCRdb table lists in-frame clones only, not all of them. Of about 36,000 clones in the sample, approximately 77% were seen once. The source was peripheral blood, collected from a patient treated with radiotherapy plus ipilimumab. The receptors shown here come from a human donor with non-small cell lung cancer who had stable disease on radiotherapy plus ipilimumab.

CDR3 loop: CSGLTGVATEAFF. The CDR3 DNA sequence: TGCAGCGGTCTGACAGGGGTGGCCACTGAAGCTTTCTTT. The chain combines TRBV29-1 with TRBJ1-1; the match to TRBD1 covers 8 bases. CDR1 SQVTM and CDR2 ANQGSEA come from the germline V gene. V shed 7 bases and J 4 bases; nucleotides not matched to a gene: 8. CDR3 size: 13 residues.

This chain connects TRBV7-8 to TRBJ2-3, with TRBD2 matching 10 bases. V lost 5 bases to trimming and J lost 2 bases; unmatched junction nucleotides: 10. Germline V gene data show CDR1 as SGHVS and CDR2 as FQNEAQ. This CDR3 has 17 residues. The CDR3 reads CASSTRPSGGVTDTQYF. CDR3 bases: TGTGCCAGCAGCACCCGCCCTAGCGGGGGCGTCACAGATACGCAGTATTTT.

This clone was picked up a small number of times. V usage is TRBV5-1 and J usage is TRBJ1-2; the match to TRBD1 covers 9 bases. Per the germline V gene, CDR1 is SGHRS and CDR2 is YFSETQ. This CDR3 has 16 residues. Trimming at V came to 4 bases and at J to 2 bases, leaving 9 bases not matched to a gene. CDR3 DNA sequence: TGCGCCAGCAGCGAAGGAACCGGGACAGGGAACTATGGCTACACCTTC. Protein product: CASSEGTGTGNYGYTF.

The CDR3 sequence is CASSIRTGGTEAFF. In DNA form, the CDR3 reads TGTGCCAGCAGCATAAGGACAGGGGGCACTGAAGCTTTCTTT. The gene calls are TRBV5-6 and TRBJ1-1, with 10 bases lining up with TRBD1. In germline, CDR1 is SGHDT, CDR2 YYEEEE. There are 14 residues in the CDR3. J gave up 4 bases and V 4 bases, and 4 bases lay outside the gene matches.

This clone turned up a few times. The chain recombines TRBV6-5 with TRBJ1-5, with D possibly being TRBD1 (6 bases). Germline CDR1 is MNHEY and CDR2 is SVGAGI. The CDR3 loop spans 16 amino acids. Trimming removed 2 bases at V and 3 bases at J, with 14 bases between. The CDR3 region is CASSYQDSTNNQPQHF. CDR3 DNA: TGTGCCAGCAGTTACCAGGACAGTACCAACAATCAGCCCCAGCATTTT.